In this sample, the clone carrying this T cell receptor (beta chain) turned up a few times. The antigen remains undetermined. The record originates from a study of early stage breast cancer tumors. Study context: Most of the 16 invasive tumors were ER+, PR+ and HER2-.

The CDR3 consists of 13 residues. The ends lost 5 bases at V and 5 bases at J; junction bases unmatched: 5. CDR1 SGHVS and CDR2 FNYEAQ come from the germline V gene. Each sample had two DNA replicates, about 0.52 ug blood or about 1.4 ug tissue. TCRdb's table, derived via immunoSEQ multiplex PCR, lists solely in-frame clones and lacks some. Seen here are fewer than 90,000 clones, around four fifths observed once, and the top ten hold 3% to 3.5%. Findings and caveats of the study: Commonly generated sequences made up most enriched TCRB sequences shared between patients.

Sequencing was performed on blood. The rearrangement uses TRBV7-6 and TRBJ2-5; 7 nucleotides align to TRBD2. The receptor was derived from a person aged 60 to 70 with breast cancer. The CDR3 is CASSASAGETQYF. CDR3 nucleotides: TGTGCCAGCAGCGCGTCAGCGGGGGAGACCCAGTACTTC.